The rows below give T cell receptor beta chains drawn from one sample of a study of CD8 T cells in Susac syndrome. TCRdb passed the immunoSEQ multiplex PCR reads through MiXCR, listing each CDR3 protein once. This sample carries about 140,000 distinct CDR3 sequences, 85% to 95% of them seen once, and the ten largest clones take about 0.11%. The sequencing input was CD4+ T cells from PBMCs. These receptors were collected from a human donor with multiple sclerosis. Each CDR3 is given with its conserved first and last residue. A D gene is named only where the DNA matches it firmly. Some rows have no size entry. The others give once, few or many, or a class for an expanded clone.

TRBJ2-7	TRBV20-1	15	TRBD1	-	TGCAGTGCTCCTCGGGCGGGGACAGGGGACAACGAGCAGTACTTC	CSAPRAGTGDNEQYF
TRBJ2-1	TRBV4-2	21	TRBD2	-	TGTGCCAGCAGCCACCCCCTTAGAGCTAGCGGGAGGGGGAGCTCCTACAATGAGCAGTTCTTC	CASSHPLRASGRGSSYNEQFF
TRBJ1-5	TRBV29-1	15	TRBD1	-	TGCAGCGCCGGGACAGGGGTCGATAGCAATCAGCCCCAGCATTTT	CSAGTGVDSNQPQHF
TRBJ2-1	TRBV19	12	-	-	TGTGCCAGTAGTATTGGGCGCAAAGAGCAGTTCTTC	CASSIGRKEQFF
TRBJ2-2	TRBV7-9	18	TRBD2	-	TGTGCCAGCAGCCGGACTAGCGGGGGGGCCGCAGGCGCCGGGGAGCTGTTTTTT	CASSRTSGGAAGAGELFF
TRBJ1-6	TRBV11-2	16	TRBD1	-	TGTGCCAGCAGCTCATTCGGGACAGGCGATAATTCACCCCTCCACTTT	CASSSFGTGDNSPLHF
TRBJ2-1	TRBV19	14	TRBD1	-	TGTGCCAGTAGTATAGGTGACAGGGGGAATGAGCAGTTCTTC	CASSIGDRGNEQFF
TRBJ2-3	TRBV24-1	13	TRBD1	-	TGTGCCACCACGGACAGGGTGGGACATACGCAGTATTTT	CATTDRVGHTQYF
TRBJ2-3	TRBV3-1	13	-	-	TGTGCCAGCAGCCACGCAACCACAGATACGCAGTATTTT	CASSHATTDTQYF
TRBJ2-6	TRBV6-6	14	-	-	TGTGCCAGCAATTGGGGGTCTGGGGCCAACGTCCTGACTTTC	CASNWGSGANVLTF
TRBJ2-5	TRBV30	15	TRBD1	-	TGTGCCTGGAGTGTGGTACAGGGGGCGACGGAGACCCAGTACTTC	CAWSVVQGATETQYF
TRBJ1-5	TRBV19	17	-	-	TGTGCCAGTAGTATAGGGATAACAGGGCGTAGCAATCAGCCCCAGCATTTT	CASSIGITGRSNQPQHF
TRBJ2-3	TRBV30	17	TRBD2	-	TGTGCCTGGAGCCCCGGAGGTCTAGCGGGGTCCACAGATACGCAGTATTTT	CAWSPGGLAGSTDTQYF
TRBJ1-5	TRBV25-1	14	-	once	TGTGCCAGCAGTACCGGTACGGGCAATCAGCCCCAGCATTTT	CASSTGTGNQPQHF
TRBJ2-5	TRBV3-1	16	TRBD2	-	TGTGCCAGCAGCCAAGACCGAATAGCGGGAGGAGAGACCCAGTACTTC	CASSQDRIAGGETQYF
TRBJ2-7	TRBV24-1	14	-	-	TGTGCCACCAGTGCCACAGGACGAGGCTACGAGCAGTACTTC	CATSATGRGYEQYF
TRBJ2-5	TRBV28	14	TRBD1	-	TGTGCCAGCACCCTAGGGACAGTCGGGTCGACCCAGTACTTC	CASTLGTVGSTQYF
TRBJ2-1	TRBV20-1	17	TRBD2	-	TGCAGTGCTAGGCCACCGACTAGCCCCTCCACTTACAATGAGCAGTTCTTC	CSARPPTSPSTYNEQFF
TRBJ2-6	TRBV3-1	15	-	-	TGTGCCAGCAGCCCCACAGGCTCCGGGGCCAACGTCCTGACTTTC	CASSPTGSGANVLTF
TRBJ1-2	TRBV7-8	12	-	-	TGTGCCAGCAGCCAAGCCTCAAATGGCTACACCTTC	CASSQASNGYTF
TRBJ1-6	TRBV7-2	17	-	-	TGTGCCAGCAGCTTACTCGGGGGGAGCTCCTATAATTCACCCCTCCACTTT	CASSLLGGSSYNSPLHF
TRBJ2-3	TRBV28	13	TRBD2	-	TGTGCCAGCGGGGGGGGGATCACAGATACGCAGTATTTT	CASGGGITDTQYF
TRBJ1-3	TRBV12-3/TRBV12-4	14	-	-	TGTGCCAGCAGTTTAAGAGGGAGGGTCGACACCATATATTTT	CASSLRGRVDTIYF
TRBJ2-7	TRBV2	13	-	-	TGTGCCAGCAGTGAAGCAACTGTCAGGCGGCAGTACTTC	CASSEATVRRQYF